Following are 13 T cell receptor beta chains from one sample sequenced in a study of T cells after yellow fever vaccination. TCRdb recomputed calls from the 5' RACE reads with MiXCR, one row per CDR3 protein. The table shows about 630,000 distinct CDR3 sequences, with 12% occurring only once. This material consisted of PBMCs, taken on the day of the yellow fever booster vaccination. The receptors originated from a man aged 30-40 years who received the YFV17D yellow fever vaccine.

This clonotype showed up just a few times. The gene calls are TRBV20-1 and TRBJ2-2, with D possibly matching TRBD2 (6 bases). The CDR3 runs 15 residues. Germline loops: CDR1 DFQATT, CDR2 SNEGSKA (reference sequence). V lost 5 bases to trimming and J lost 0 bases, with 13 bases between them. DNA of the CDR3: TGCAGTGCTCAAGTAGCGGCTTCGAACACCGGGGAGCTGTTTTTT. As protein: CSAQVAASNTGELFF.

This clonotype has a handful of counts. The chain joins TRBV11-2 to TRBJ2-7; 13 bases are a match to TRBD2. Germline V gives CDR1 SGHAT, CDR2 FQNNGV. The CDR3 has 20 residues. Trimming removed 5 bases from V and 2 bases from J; junction bases left unmatched: 18. CDR3 DNA: TGTGCCAGCAGCCTAAAACAACGTGGTTGGGGACTAGCGGGACCCTACGAGCAGTACTTC. Its protein is CASSLKQRGWGLAGPYEQYF.

The rearrangement joins TRBV7-8 to TRBJ2-3, with D perhaps matching TRBD2 (7 bases). The CDR3 length is 16 residues. The germline V gene has CDR1 SGHVS and CDR2 FQNEAQ. Trimming stripped 3 bases from V and 0 bases from J, with 13 bases between. The CDR3 loop is CASSFGGGLSTDTQYF. The CDR3 DNA is TGTGCCAGCAGCTTTGGAGGGGGACTAAGCACAGATACGCAGTATTTT.

The CDR3 nucleotides are TGTGCGGACGGTAGGCTCTTTGGGCTCTACGAGCAGTACTTC. Residues: CADGRLFGLYEQYF. This chain joins TRBV27 and TRBJ2-7, with D uncertain. The CDR3 has 14 residues. Germline loops: CDR1 MNHEY, CDR2 SMNVEV (reference sequence).

At least ten counts were recorded for this clonotype. In nucleotides, the CDR3 is TGTGCCAGCAGTTACACTAGCGGGAAACCCACCGGGGAGCTGTTTTTT. It yields the protein CASSYTSGKPTGELFF. The rearrangement joins TRBV6-2 or TRBV6-3 to TRBJ2-2, with 10 nucleotides matching TRBD2. From germline, CDR1 is MNHEY and CDR2 SVGEGT. The length of the CDR3 is 16 residues. J gave up 4 bases and V 2 bases, and 4 bases lay outside the gene matches.

This clonotype was counted between two and nine times. The chain joins TRBV20-1 to TRBJ2-1; 12 bases agree with TRBD2. The germline gives CDR1 DFQATT, CDR2 SNEGSKA (reference sequence). The CDR3 extends over 19 amino acids. The junction had 10 bases not matched to a gene; V was cut back by 0 bases and J by 1 base. CDR3 region: CSARDMASGRAGSYNEQFF. The CDR3 DNA is TGCAGTGCTAGAGATATGGCTAGCGGGAGGGCGGGGTCCTACAATGAGCAGTTCTTC.

The CDR3 region has the DNA TGTGCCAGTAAAAGACAAGAGAGATACACCTTC. Protein product: CASKRQERYTF. The J gene is TRBJ1-2, the V gene TRBV19; D ambiguous. Per germline, CDR1 LNHDA and CDR2 SQIVND (reference sequence). The V end was cut by 7 bases, the J end by 11 bases, with 14 bases between. This CDR3 spans 11 amino acids.

J is TRBJ2-1 and V is TRBV11-3, with TRBD2 identical over 7 bases. Germline V gene sequence: CDR1 SGHNT, CDR2 YENEEA. With 1 base clipped from V and 8 bases from J, the junction kept 8 bases outside the gene matches. The CDR3 is 15 amino acids. The CDR3 region is CASSLAGGRGDEQFF. The CDR3 DNA follows: TGTGCCAGCAGCTTAGCGGGAGGCCGCGGGGATGAGCAGTTCTTC.

This clonotype has only a few counts. The chain links TRBV12-3 or TRBV12-4 to TRBJ1-1; 7 bases map to TRBD1. The V and J ends lost 5 bases and 4 bases, in that order; junction bases with no gene match: 4. The CDR3 is 13 residues long. CDR3 sequence: CASSVTGATEAFF. DNA for the CDR3: TGTGCCAGCAGTGTAACAGGGGCCACTGAAGCTTTCTTT.

This clonotype was recorded a few times. The chain has TRBV5-1 and TRBJ2-3; D tentatively reads TRBD1 or TRBD2 (5 bases each). Germline V gene sequence: CDR1 SGHRS, CDR2 YFSETQ. The CDR3 length is 16 residues. V was shortened by 2 bases and J by 6 bases, with 19 bases between the two germline ends. CDR3 nucleotides: TGCGCCAGCAGCTTTGGGTGGGACCCATTTCGTGATACGCAGTATTTT. Its protein product is CASSFGWDPFRDTQYF.

The chain has TRBV20-1 and TRBJ1-4; 8 bases map to TRBD1. The junction had 8 bases not matched to a gene; V was cut back by 0 bases and J by 8 bases. This CDR3 has 15 residues. Germline CDR1 is DFQATT and CDR2 is SNEGSKA (reference sequence). The CDR3 is CSARDTRDRREKLFF. The CDR3 nucleotides are TGCAGTGCTAGAGATACCCGGGACAGGCGAGAAAAACTGTTTTTT.

The chain employs TRBV12-3 or TRBV12-4 and TRBJ1-3, with unresolved D. V was cut by 6 bases and J by 4 bases, with 10 bases left in between. This CDR3 is built from 13 residues. Written as DNA, the CDR3 is TGTGCCAGCAGACTACAGACGGGAAACACCATATATTTT. It is translated as CASRLQTGNTIYF.

Only a few counts were recorded for this clonotype. V is TRBV10-3 and J is TRBJ2-5; 7 bases align to TRBD1. Germline V gives CDR1 ENHRY, CDR2 SYGVKD. The CDR3 sequence is 14 residues long. V was pared by 2 bases and J by 4 bases, with 4 bases of the junction left unmatched. The CDR3 region has the DNA TGTGCCATCAGTGAGACACAGGGGTCAGAGACCCAGTACTTC. It yields the protein CAISETQGSETQYF.